One T cell receptor (beta chain) is described in this entry. What this receptor recognizes is not known. It has no much larger one-base neighbor in the sample; base qualities were not kept. The data were taken from a study of T cells in Graves' hyperthyroidism and ophthalmopathy (dated 2019 in TCRdb). The study in broad terms: Peripheral blood samples were taken at initial diagnosis, before any treatment was given. The 75 to 100 discovery patients were randomly divided into training and test sets at a 7:3 ratio. An independent validation cohort of 18 to 20 hyperthyroidism patients and some 15 patients who later progressed to ophthalmopathy tested prospective prediction of ophthalmopathy. Thyroid tissue and blood T-cell repertoires from roughly 6 Graves' hyperthyroidism patients were also compared in the study. TCR V-J signatures able to tell the groups apart were searched for in a discovery cohort of 95 to 100 patients, of whom roughly 42 had Graves' ophthalmopathy and some 60 had stable Graves' hyperthyroidism. Following sampling, methimazole starting at 30 mg daily was given to hyperthyroidism patients, and high-dose intravenous methylprednisolone was given to ophthalmopathy patients. According to the paper, TCR Vbeta CDR3 sequencing was carried out on 135 peripheral blood samples, which came from under 50 ophthalmopathy, under 85 hyperthyroidism and roughly 17 progressor patients. The paper as a whole reports these results and caveats: In validation, the model predicted progression to ophthalmopathy with roughly 70% sensitivity and over 72% specificity, a median of 6.5 months before onset. Most expanded thyroid clonotypes (frequency above 0.001) were also detected in blood, suggesting blood repertoires may reflect thyroid immune responses. No statistical method was used to fix the sample size in advance, and group allocation was not hidden from the investigators. A 13 V-J signature model separated ophthalmopathy from stable hyperthyroidism, with roughly 88% sensitivity and approximately 81% specificity in cross-validation and 80%/75% in testing.

For CDR1 and CDR2, the germline V gene (reference sequence) lists SGHKS and YYEKEE. From cysteine to phenylalanine, the CDR3 is 14 amino acids long. Only the CDR3 part of the read is kept: 42 bases, read in frame from the first base. V is pruned by 4 bases and J by 7 bases, leaving 6 bases of the junction without a gene match. A patient counted as having stable Graves' hyperthyroidism if no progression to ophthalmopathy occurred over 18 months of follow-up. Hyperthyroidism patients were newly diagnosed, with disease duration under 2 months, and aged 18 to 65 years. Any patient with an uncontrolled infection, another autoimmune disease, pregnancy or lactation was excluded. Diagnoses were based on clinical symptoms, serum thyroxine and TRAb, thyroid ultrasound and orbital computed tomography. Ficoll-Paque density gradient centrifugation was used to isolate PBMCs from about 10 ml of fresh peripheral blood. Trizol reagent was used to extract total RNA, and RNA quality was then checked on an Agilent 2100 Bioanalyzer.

The TCR beta CDR3 regions were amplified from RNA transcripts. A first-round RT-PCR of the TCR CDR3 used the HTBI primer set with the Qiagen OneStep RT-PCR kit. Libraries were constructed in a second round of multiplex PCR, after which size selection and purification were performed. Libraries were sequenced paired-end with 100 bp reads on an Illumina HiSeq2000. The study's own analysis went as follows. SOAPnuke was used to process the raw data, throwing out any read that contained adapters or uncalled bases, had a mean Phred below 15, or lacked an exact constant-primer or identifier match. High-quality paired reads were merged with COPE v1.2.5, and unique nucleotide sequences were defined as clonotypes. MiTCR v1.1 was used to align clonotypes to the IMGT TRBV, TRBD and TRBJ reference segments. The analysis was restricted to V-J combinations with a frequency above 0.0001, which together covered around 99% of the repertoires. The TCS score was defined as F50 (clonal expansion) divided by E x V (chaos), with BLOSUM62-based TCRdist calculated between CDR3 peptides within each V-J. Welch's t-statistics and random forest reduced around 550 V-J features to 13, which were used in a naive Bayes classifier (R e1071). TCRdb reworked the public reads: Q25 trimming with fastp, MiXCR clone assembly, productive beta chains retained. A single entry per CDR3 protein holds the most common genes and DNA from its merged rows. The V and J calls reflect TCRdb's pipeline rather than the authors' work. Recorded for this sample are around 560,000 distinct CDR3 sequences; over 15% of them occurred a single time. The ten largest clonotypes hold approximately 18% of the sample.

The clonotype was recovered from a woman between 18 and 29 years old with Graves' hyperthyroidism. This chain is built from TRBV5-5 and TRBJ2-7; the central 12 bases match TRBD1. The sample was blood. The DNA is as follows: TGTGCCAGCAGCCGGGGACAGGGGGCAGGGGAGCAGTACTTC. The resulting protein is CASSRGQGAGEQYF.